The subject of this entry is one T cell receptor (beta chain). Its antigen is unidentified. The sample carries other DNA sequences with the same CDR3. The sample belongs to a study of shared clonotypes between healthy human individuals. V lost 0 bases and J 0 bases, leaving 7 bases between the germline ends. CDR1 and CDR2 (germline): SGHRS, YFSETQ. The CDR3 covers 15 residues. Per the original data handling: ImmunoSEQ gave junction-only sequences without quality scores, so filtering differed. Profiled with immunoSEQ multiplex PCR; TCRdb holds only in-frame clones, not every one. V and J calls and clone size are as listed in that table; D and trimming were resolved from the DNA. The data contain more than 550,000 clones, about two thirds of them seen just once; the ten biggest clones take up over 1.5%. Points from the study as a whole: The low donor count limited represented genetic and exposure-history diversity. How much donors shared clonotypes was expected to be affected by sequencing depth. Shared across a few donors were roughly 4.8% of the naive CD4 clonotypes.

J is TRBJ1-3 and V is TRBV5-1; no clear D. The source material was memory CD4+ T cells sorted from blood. Subset in this sample: CD45RA-negative fraction. The origin of this receptor is a woman in her twenties or thirties in good health. The CDR3: CASSLGRPSGNTIYF. The CDR3 DNA reads as TGCGCCAGCAGCTTGGGCCGGCCCTCTGGAAACACCATATATTTT.